This passage covers 13 T cell receptor beta chains from one sample sequenced in a study of neurological immune-mediated disorders. TCRdb independently ran MiXCR on the 5' RACE reads; one entry per CDR3 protein. The table lists about 46,000 distinct CDR3 sequences, 4.5% of them singletons. The sample was PBMCs. The receptor source for this set is an older woman with multiple sclerosis.

At least ten counts were recorded for this clonotype. The chain uses TRBV10-3 and TRBJ1-2; 7 nucleotides align to TRBD1. Losses at the gene ends were 7 bases for V and 3 bases for J; bases not matched to a gene: 2. The CDR3 length is 12 residues. Germline-derived CDR1 and CDR2 are ENHRY and SYGVKD. CDR3 DNA: TGTGCCATCAAGGGGACAGACTATGGCTACACCTTC. Translating gives CAIKGTDYGYTF.

This clonotype was counted ten times or more. The chain employs TRBV7-2 and TRBJ1-2; D possibly corresponds to TRBD1 (6 bases). CDR3 size: 14 residues. V lost 9 bases and J 0 bases, leaving 14 bases between the germline ends. Germline V lookup: CDR1 SGHTA, CDR2 FQGNSA. The CDR3 loop is CASLGGPANYGYTF. CDR3 in DNA: TGTGCCAGTCTGGGGGGCCCAGCTAACTATGGCTACACCTTC.

This chain joins TRBV1 and TRBJ2-2; the table's D call of TRBD1 was not tested on the DNA. TRBV1 is assigned pseudogene status. The CDR3 length is 17 residues. The DNA of the CDR3 is TGCACCAGCAGCACGAGGGGGGGATCGTTGAACACCGGGGAGCTGTTTTTT. Translation: CTSSTRGGSLNTGELFF.

The CDR3, as DNA: TGTGCCACCAGCAGACAAGACAGGGGTAGCGAGACCCAGTACTTC. Translation: CATSRQDRGSETQYF. The chain joins TRBV15 to TRBJ2-5; 8 bases fit TRBD1. V lost 2 bases and J lost 5; bases outside the gene matches: 7. The CDR3 covers 15 residues. CDR1 LNHNV and CDR2 YYDKDF come from the germline V gene (reference sequence).

This clonotype was recorded at least ten times. The chain joins TRBV6-2 or TRBV6-3 to TRBJ2-3; 9 positions agree with TRBD2. V shed 2 bases and J 2 bases; nucleotides not matched to a gene: 11. CDR1 and CDR2 from the germline V gene are MNHEY and SVGEGT. The CDR3 contains 18 residues. CDR3 loop: CASSYASGRTLLTDTQYF. CDR3 in DNA: TGTGCCAGCAGTTACGCCAGCGGGAGGACCCTTCTCACAGATACGCAGTATTTT.

This clonotype was seen repeatedly, ten times or more. This rearrangement joins TRBV5-5 to TRBJ2-5, with TRBD2 identical over 7 bases. The ends lost 1 base at V and 9 bases at J; junction bases unmatched: 12. The CDR3 contains 15 residues. Looked up from germline, CDR1 is SGHKS and CDR2 is YYEKEE (reference sequence). CDR3 residues: CASSLRTAGREAQYF. The CDR3 region has the DNA TGTGCCAGCAGCTTGCGCACAGCGGGGAGGGAGGCCCAGTACTTC.

This clonotype was observed at least ten times. The V and J genes are TRBV11-2 and TRBJ1-4; D not resolved. CDR1 is SGHAT and CDR2 is FQNNGV in the germline V gene. Trimming pared 1 base from V and 7 bases from J, leaving 10 bases between. The CDR3 has 14 amino acids. This CDR3 reads CASSLGPLPEKLFF. In DNA, the CDR3 is TGTGCCAGCAGCTTAGGACCATTACCTGAAAAACTGTTTTTT.

By share of the sample, this clonotype is medium-sized (0.01 to 0.1%). This chain links TRBV20-1 with TRBJ1-1; maybe TRBD1 (6 bases). V dropped 6 bases and J dropped 7 bases, with 15 bases sitting between them. The CDR3 extends over 12 amino acids. Germline CDR1 DFQATT, CDR2 SNEGSKA (reference sequence). CDR3 bases: TGCAGTGCCTCTAAAACAGGGAATGAAGCTTTCTTT. Amino acid sequence: CSASKTGNEAFF.

This clonotype was detected many times. The chain is built from TRBV3-1 and TRBJ2-5; 8 nucleotides match TRBD2. There are 17 residues in the CDR3. Germline assignment: CDR1 LGHDT and CDR2 YNNKEL (reference sequence). J was trimmed by 2 bases and V by 0 bases; bases with no gene match: 8. Written as DNA, the CDR3 is TGTGCCAGCAGCCAAGATTTCCGGCTAGCGGGTCAAGAGACCCAGTACTTC. This gives the protein CASSQDFRLAGQETQYF.

This clonotype was observed many times. V and J are TRBV5-1 and TRBJ2-1; tentative D call: TRBD1 (5 bases). The CDR3 runs to 17 residues. V was pared by 1 base and J by 3 bases, with 17 bases between. Germline loops: CDR1 SGHRS, CDR2 YFSETQ. CDR3 nucleotides: TGCGCCAGCAGCTTGCAAGGGGCCCAAACCTTCTACAATGAGCAGTTCTTC. Its protein product is CASSLQGAQTFYNEQFF. The complete variable domain, with remaining parts taken from reference TRBV5-1 and TRBJ2-1, reads KAGVTQTPRYLIKTRGQQVTLSCSPISGHRSVSWYQQTPGQGLQFLFEYFSETQRNKGNFPGRFSGRQFSNSRSEMNVSTLELGDSALYLCASSLQGAQTFYNEQFFGPGTRLTVL.

This clonotype has more than one count but fewer than ten. At one boundary the junction diverges from the germline segment, which might be a read error. The chain employs TRBV20-1 and TRBJ1-5; tentatively, D is TRBD1 (6 bases). The V gene's germline CDR1 is DFQATT and CDR2 SNEGSKA (reference sequence). This CDR3 has 16 residues. The CDR3 DNA reads TGCAGTGCTAGTCACATCGGGGGGGGCTCCAATCAGCCCCAGAATTTT. Its protein product is CSASHIGGGSNQPQNF.

Ten or more counts support this clonotype. DNA for the CDR3: TGTGCCAGCAGCTTAAGCAGAGTTCGCGGGGGGATGCAAGAGACCCAGTACTTC. Translated: CASSLSRVRGGMQETQYF. The chain recombines TRBV7-2 with TRBJ2-5; TRBD2 aligns across 8 bases. CDR3 length equals 18 residues. V trimming: 2 bases; J trimming: 2 bases; junction bases outside the gene matches: 13. Germline V CDR1 and CDR2: SGHTA, FQGNSA.

There are many counts of this clonotype. V gene TRBV6-2 or TRBV6-3 combines with J gene TRBJ2-1, with TRBD2 identical over 7 bases. The V segment lost 6 bases and the J segment 3 bases; nucleotides outside the gene matches: 11. Germline values: CDR1 MNHEY, CDR2 SVGEGT. This CDR3 contains 16 residues. CDR3 sequence reads: CASRHLAEGLYNEQFF. CDR3 nucleotides: TGTGCCAGCAGGCACCTAGCGGAGGGGCTCTACAATGAGCAGTTCTTC.